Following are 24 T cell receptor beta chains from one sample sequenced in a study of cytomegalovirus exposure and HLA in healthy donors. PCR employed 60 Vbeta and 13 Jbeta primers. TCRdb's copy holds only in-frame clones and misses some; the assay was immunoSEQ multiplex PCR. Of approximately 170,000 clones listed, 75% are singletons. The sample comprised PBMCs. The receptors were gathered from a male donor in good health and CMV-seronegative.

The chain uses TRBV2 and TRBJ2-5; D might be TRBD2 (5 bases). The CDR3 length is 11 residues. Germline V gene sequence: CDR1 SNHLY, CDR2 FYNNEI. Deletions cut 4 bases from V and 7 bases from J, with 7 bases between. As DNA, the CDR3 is TGTGCCAGCAGTGGCGGAGGGACCCAGTACTTC. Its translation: CASSGGGTQYF.

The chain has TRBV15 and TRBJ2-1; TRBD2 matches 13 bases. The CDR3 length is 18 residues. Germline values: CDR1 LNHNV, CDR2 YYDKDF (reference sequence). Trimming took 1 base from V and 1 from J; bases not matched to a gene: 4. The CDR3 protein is CATSRGTSGRGSYNEQFF. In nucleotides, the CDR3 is TGTGCCACCAGCAGAGGAACTAGCGGGAGGGGATCCTACAATGAGCAGTTCTTC.

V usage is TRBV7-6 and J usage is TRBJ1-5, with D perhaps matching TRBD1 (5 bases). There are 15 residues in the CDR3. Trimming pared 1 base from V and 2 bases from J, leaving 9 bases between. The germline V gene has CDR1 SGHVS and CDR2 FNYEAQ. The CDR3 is CASSLGTGGNQPQHF. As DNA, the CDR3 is TGTGCCAGCAGCTTAGGTACAGGCGGCAATCAGCCCCAGCATTTT.

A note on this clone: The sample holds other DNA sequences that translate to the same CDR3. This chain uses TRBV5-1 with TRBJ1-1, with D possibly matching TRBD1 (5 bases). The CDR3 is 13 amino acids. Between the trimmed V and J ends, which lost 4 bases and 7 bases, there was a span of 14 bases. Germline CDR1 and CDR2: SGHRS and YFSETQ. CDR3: CASSTSGGSEAFF. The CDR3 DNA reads TGCGCCAGCAGCACAAGTGGGGGGAGTGAAGCTTTCTTT.

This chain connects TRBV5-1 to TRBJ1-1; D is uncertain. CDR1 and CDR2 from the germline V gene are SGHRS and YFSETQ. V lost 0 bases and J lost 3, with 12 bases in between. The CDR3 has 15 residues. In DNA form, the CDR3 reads TGCGCCAGCAGCTTGGGTATTAGAGCTGACACTGAAGCTTTCTTT. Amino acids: CASSLGIRADTEAFF.

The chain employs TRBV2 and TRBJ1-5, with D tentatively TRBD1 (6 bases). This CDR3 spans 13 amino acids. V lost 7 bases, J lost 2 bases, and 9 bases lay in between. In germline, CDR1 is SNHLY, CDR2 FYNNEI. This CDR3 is CASKQGGNQPQHF. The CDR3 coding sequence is TGTGCCAGCAAACAGGGTGGCAATCAGCCCCAGCATTTT.

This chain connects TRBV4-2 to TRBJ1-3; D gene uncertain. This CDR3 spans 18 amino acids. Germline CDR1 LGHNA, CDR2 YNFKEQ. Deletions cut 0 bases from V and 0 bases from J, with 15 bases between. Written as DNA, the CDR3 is TGTGCCAGCAGCCAAGAACCGGCCCTCTGGAGCTCTGGAAACACCATATATTTT. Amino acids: CASSQEPALWSSGNTIYF.

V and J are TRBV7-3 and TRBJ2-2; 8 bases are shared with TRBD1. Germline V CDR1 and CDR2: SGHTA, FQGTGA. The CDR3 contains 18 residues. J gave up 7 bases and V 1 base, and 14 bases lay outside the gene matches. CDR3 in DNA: TGTGCCAGCAGCTTAAATCCCATAGGGCAGGGGGCAGACGGGGAGCTGTTTTTT. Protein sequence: CASSLNPIGQGADGELFF.

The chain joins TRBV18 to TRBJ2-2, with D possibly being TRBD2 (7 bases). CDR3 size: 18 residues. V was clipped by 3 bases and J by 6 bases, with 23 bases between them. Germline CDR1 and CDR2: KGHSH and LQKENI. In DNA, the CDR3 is TGTGCCAGCTCACCGTTAGGACTAGTGGGGGCCGGATCCGGGGAGCTGTTTTTT. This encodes CASSPLGLVGAGSGELFF.

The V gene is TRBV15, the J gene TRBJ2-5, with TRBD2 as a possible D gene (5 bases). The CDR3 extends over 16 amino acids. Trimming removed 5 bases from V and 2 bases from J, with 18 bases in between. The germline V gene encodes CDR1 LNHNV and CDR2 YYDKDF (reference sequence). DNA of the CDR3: TGTGCCACCAGCTCCTCGACCGCATCGGGGCAAGAGACCCAGTACTTC. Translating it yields CATSSSTASGQETQYF.

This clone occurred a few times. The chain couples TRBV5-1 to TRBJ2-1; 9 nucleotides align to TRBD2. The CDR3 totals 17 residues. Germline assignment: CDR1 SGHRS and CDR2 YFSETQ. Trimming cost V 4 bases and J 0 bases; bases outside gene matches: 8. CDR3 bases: TGCGCCAGCAGCCCTGCGGCGGGGGGGAGCTCCTACAATGAGCAGTTCTTC. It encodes CASSPAAGGSSYNEQFF.

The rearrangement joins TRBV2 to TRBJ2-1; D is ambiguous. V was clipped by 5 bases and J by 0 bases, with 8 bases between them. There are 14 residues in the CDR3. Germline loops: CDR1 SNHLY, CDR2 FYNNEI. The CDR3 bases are TGTGCCAGCAGTCCACTGAGCTCCTACAATGAGCAGTTCTTC. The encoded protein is CASSPLSSYNEQFF.

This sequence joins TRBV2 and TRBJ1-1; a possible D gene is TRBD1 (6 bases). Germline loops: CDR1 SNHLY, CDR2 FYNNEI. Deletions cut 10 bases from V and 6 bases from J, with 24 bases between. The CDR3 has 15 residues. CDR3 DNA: TGTGCCACGGGGGCGGGGGCGCAGATAAGGGCTGAAGCTTTCTTT. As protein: CATGAGAQIRAEAFF.

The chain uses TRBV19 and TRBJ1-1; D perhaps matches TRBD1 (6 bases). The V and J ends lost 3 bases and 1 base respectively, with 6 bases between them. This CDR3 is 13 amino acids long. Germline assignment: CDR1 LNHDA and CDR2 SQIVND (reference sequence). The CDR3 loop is CASSMGQNTEAFF. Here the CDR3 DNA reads TGTGCCAGTAGTATGGGACAGAACACTGAAGCTTTCTTT. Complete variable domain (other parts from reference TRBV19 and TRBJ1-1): DGGITQSPKYLFRKEGQNVTLSCEQNLNHDAMYWYRQDPGQGLRLIYYSQIVNDFQKGDIAEGYSVSREKKESFPLTVTSAQKNPTAFYLCASSMGQNTEAFFGQGTRLTVV.

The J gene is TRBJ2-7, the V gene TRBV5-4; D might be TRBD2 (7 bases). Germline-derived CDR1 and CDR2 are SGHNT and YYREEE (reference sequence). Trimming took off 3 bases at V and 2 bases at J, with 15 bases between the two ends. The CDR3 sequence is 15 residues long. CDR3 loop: CASSWGGGFPYEQYF. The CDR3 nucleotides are TGTGCCAGCAGCTGGGGGGGCGGCTTCCCCTACGAGCAGTACTTC.

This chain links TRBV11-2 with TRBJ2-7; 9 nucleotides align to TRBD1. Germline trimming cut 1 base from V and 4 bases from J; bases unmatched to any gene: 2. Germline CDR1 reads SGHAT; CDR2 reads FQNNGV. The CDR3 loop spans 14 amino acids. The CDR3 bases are TGTGCCAGCAGCTTAGGGACAGGGGTTTACGAGCAGTACTTC. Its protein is CASSLGTGVYEQYF.

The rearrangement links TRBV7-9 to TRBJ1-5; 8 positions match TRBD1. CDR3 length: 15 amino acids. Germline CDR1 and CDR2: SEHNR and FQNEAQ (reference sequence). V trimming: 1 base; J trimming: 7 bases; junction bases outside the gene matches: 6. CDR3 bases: TGTGCCAGCAGCTTAGGGACAGGGAGGGGGCAGCCCCAGCATTTT. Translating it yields CASSLGTGRGQPQHF.

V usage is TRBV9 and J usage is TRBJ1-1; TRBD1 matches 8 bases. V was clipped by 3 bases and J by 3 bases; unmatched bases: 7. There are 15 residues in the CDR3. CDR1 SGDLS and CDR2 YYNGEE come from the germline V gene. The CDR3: CASSATGQVYTEAFF. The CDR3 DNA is TGTGCCAGCAGCGCGACGGGACAGGTCTACACTGAAGCTTTCTTT.

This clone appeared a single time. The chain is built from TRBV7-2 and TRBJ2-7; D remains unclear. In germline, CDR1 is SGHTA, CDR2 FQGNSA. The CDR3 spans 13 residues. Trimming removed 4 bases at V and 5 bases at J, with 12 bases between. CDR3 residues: CASSSAVTHEQYF. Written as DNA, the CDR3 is TGTGCCAGCAGCTCCGCCGTTACTCACGAGCAGTACTTC.

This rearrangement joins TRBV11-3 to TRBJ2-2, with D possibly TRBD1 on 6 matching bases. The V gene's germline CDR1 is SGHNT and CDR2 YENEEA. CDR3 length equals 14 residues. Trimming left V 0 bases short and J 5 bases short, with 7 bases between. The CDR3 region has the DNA TGTGCCAGCAGCTTAGATCAGGGGACCGGGGAGCTGTTTTTT. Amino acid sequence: CASSLDQGTGELFF.

The CDR3 DNA follows: TGTGCCAGCAGCTGGAGGAGTGGGAATGAAAAACTGTTTTTT. Protein: CASSWRSGNEKLFF. The chain carries TRBV5-6 and TRBJ1-4; D unclear. Germline V gives CDR1 SGHDT, CDR2 YYEEEE. This CDR3 is built from 14 residues. Trimming left V 3 bases short and J 5 bases short, with 11 bases between.

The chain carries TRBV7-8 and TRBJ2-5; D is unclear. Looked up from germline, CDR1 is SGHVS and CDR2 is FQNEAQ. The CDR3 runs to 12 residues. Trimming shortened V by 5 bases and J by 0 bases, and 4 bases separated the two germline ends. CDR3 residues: CASSPDQETQYF. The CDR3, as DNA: TGTGCCAGCAGCCCCGACCAAGAGACCCAGTACTTC.

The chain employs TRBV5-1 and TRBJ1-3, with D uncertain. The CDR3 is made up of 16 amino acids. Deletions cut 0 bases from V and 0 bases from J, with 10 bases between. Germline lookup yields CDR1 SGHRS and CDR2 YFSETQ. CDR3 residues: CASSLDSRISGNTIYF. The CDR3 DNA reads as TGCGCCAGCAGCTTGGACAGTCGAATCTCTGGAAACACCATATATTTT.

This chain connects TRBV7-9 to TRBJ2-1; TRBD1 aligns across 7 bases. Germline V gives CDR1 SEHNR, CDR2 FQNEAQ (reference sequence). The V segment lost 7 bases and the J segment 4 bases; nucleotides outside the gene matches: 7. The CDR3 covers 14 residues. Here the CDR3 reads CASNRDSPYNEQFF. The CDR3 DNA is TGTGCCAGCAACCGGGACAGCCCGTACAATGAGCAGTTCTTC.